A single sample is the source of the 24 T cell receptor beta chains below, sequenced in a study of cytomegalovirus exposure and HLA in healthy donors (dated by TCRdb to 2017 to 2019). Library construction relied on the immunoSEQ multiplex PCR assay. A mixture of 60 forward primers for TCR Vbeta segments and 13 reverse primers for TCR Jbeta segments was used in the multiplex PCR. As stored in TCRdb, this immuneACCESS dataset retains in-frame rearrangements with V and J assigned. A fraction of the clones does not appear; measured against another copy, unresolved V genes explain less than half of the discrepancy, and the remainder lacks a known reason. This sample lists 100,000 to 150,000 clones; over 15% were detected once. The ten largest clonotypes hold 2.9% of the sample. The sample was PBMCs. The receptors originated from a female donor in good health and CMV-seropositive.

This clone came up a few times. The chain employs TRBV18 and TRBJ2-5; no definite D call. The CDR3 has 14 residues. Trimming removed 2 bases at V and 1 base at J, with 8 bases between. Germline V gene sequence: CDR1 KGHSH, CDR2 LQKENI. DNA of the CDR3: TGTGCCAGCTCACCAAACCACGGCCAAGAGACCCAGTACTTC. It codes for CASSPNHGQETQYF. The whole variable domain, remainder taken from reference TRBV18 and TRBJ2-5, is NAGVMQNPRHLVRRRGQEARLRCSPMKGHSHVYWYRQLPEEGLKFMVYLQKENIIDESGMPKERFSAEFPKEGPSILRIQQVVRGDSAAYFCASSPNHGQETQYFGPGTRLLVL.

This clone showed up just a few times. The CDR3 loop is CASIWAGQSYEQYF. The CDR3 region has the DNA TGTGCCAGCATCTGGGCAGGCCAGTCCTACGAGCAGTACTTC. The V and J genes are TRBV6-1 and TRBJ2-7; D is unresolved. Deletions cut 7 bases from V and 1 base from J, with 14 bases between. This CDR3 contains 14 residues. The germline V gene encodes CDR1 MNHNS and CDR2 SASEGT.

This rearrangement joins TRBV5-1 to TRBJ2-1; 7 nucleotides agree with TRBD2. The CDR3 totals 15 residues. J lost 3 bases, V lost 0 bases, and 3 bases had no gene match. Germline-derived CDR1 and CDR2 are SGHRS and YFSETQ. CDR3 sequence (DNA): TGCGCCAGCAGCTTGGCGGGGGGATACTACAATGAGCAGTTCTTC. Its protein product is CASSLAGGYYNEQFF.

This clone was observed a few times. The CDR3 protein is CASSDAKQGSGNTIYF. The CDR3 nucleotides are TGTGCCAGCAGCGACGCCAAACAGGGCTCTGGAAACACCATATATTTT. The chain joins TRBV2 to TRBJ1-3, with a weak D call TRBD1 (6 bases). Germline V gene lookup returns CDR1 SNHLY and CDR2 FYNNEI. The V end lost 6 bases, the J end lost 0 bases, and 15 bases lay between the germline ends. CDR3 length: 16 amino acids.

V usage is TRBV4-3 and J usage is TRBJ2-7; weak D call: TRBD1 (5 bases). V lost 0 bases to trimming and J lost 7 bases, with 16 bases between them. CDR3 length: 15 residues. Germline values: CDR1 LGHNA, CDR2 YSLEER. The CDR3 DNA reads TGCGCCAGCAGCCAAGACAGCAGGGCCCCCTCGGAGCAGTACTTC. Amino acid sequence: CASSQDSRAPSEQYF.

The chain recombines TRBV5-4 with TRBJ1-4; TRBD1 is a possible D gene (6 bases). V lost 3 bases and J lost 8, with 17 bases in between. Germline CDR1 reads SGHNT; CDR2 reads YYREEE (reference sequence). This CDR3 has 15 residues. CDR3 DNA: TGTGCCAGCAGCTCGGGACAATTAAGCCCCGAAAAACTGTTTTTT. This gives the protein CASSSGQLSPEKLFF.

This clone was seen a few times. The V and J genes are TRBV30 and TRBJ2-1, with 9 bases that match TRBD2. The CDR3 is 14 residues long. CDR1 and CDR2 from the germline V gene are GTSNPN and SVGIG (reference sequence). The V and J ends lost 0 bases and 9 bases, in that order; junction bases with no gene match: 6. CDR3 sequence (DNA): TGTGCCTGGAGTGTGGGGGGACTAGCCTTTGAGCAGTTCTTC. Protein sequence: CAWSVGGLAFEQFF.

In this sample, this clone turned up a few times. The CDR3 nucleotides are TGTGCCAGCAGCCTACGGGGGAAGATCCTTAGCAATCAGCCCCAGCATTTT. Its translation is CASSLRGKILSNQPQHF. The chain is built from TRBV27 and TRBJ1-5, with D possibly TRBD1 on 5 matching bases. The CDR3 is 17 amino acids. V was clipped by 6 bases and J by 0 bases, with 18 bases between them. Germline values: CDR1 MNHEY, CDR2 SMNVEV (reference sequence).

This clone was observed a few times. V gene TRBV28 combines with J gene TRBJ1-5; 9 bases fit TRBD1. The CDR3 is made up of 16 amino acids. CDR1 is MDHEN, CDR2 SYDVKM, per germline. V lost 5 bases to trimming and J lost 7 bases; unmatched junction nucleotides: 12. In DNA form, the CDR3 reads TGTGCCAGCAGTCACGTGGGACAGGGTGATTTACAGCCCCAGCATTTT. It yields the protein CASSHVGQGDLQPQHF. The variable domain in full, completed from reference TRBV28 and TRBJ1-5, reads DVKVTQSSRYLVKRTGEKVFLECVQDMDHENMFWYRQDPGLGLRLIYFSYDVKMKEKGDIPEGYSVSREKKERFSLILESASTNQTSMYLCASSHVGQGDLQPQHFGDGTRLSIL.

V is TRBV4-3 and J is TRBJ2-1; 9 positions agree with TRBD2. Germline CDR1 and CDR2: LGHNA and YSLEER. The CDR3 consists of 16 residues. V was clipped by 1 base and J by 3 bases; unmatched bases: 4. CDR3 coding DNA: TGCGCCAGCAGCCAAGTCTGGCGGGAGGGCTACAATGAGCAGTTCTTC. This gives the protein CASSQVWREGYNEQFF.

The chain combines TRBV5-6 with TRBJ1-2; D is undetermined. The CDR3 totals 16 residues. The V and J ends lost 1 base and 7 bases respectively, with 20 bases between them. The germline gives CDR1 SGHDT, CDR2 YYEEEE. CDR3 nucleotide sequence: TGTGCCAGCAGCTTGAAATCCGGCGGAGGGTGGGGTGGCTACACCTTC. Its translation is CASSLKSGGGWGGYTF.

The chain is built from TRBV6-5 and TRBJ1-5; maybe TRBD1 (6 bases). V was shortened by 6 bases and J by 3 bases, with 15 bases between the two germline ends. CDR3 length: 15 residues. Germline CDR1 MNHEY, CDR2 SVGAGI. In nucleotides, the CDR3 is TGTGCCAGCAGATCAGGGGTAAGCCACAATCAGCCCCAGCATTTT. Amino acid sequence: CASRSGVSHNQPQHF.

As concerns this clone: The same CDR3 is also encoded by other DNA sequences in this sample. This chain connects TRBV29-1 to TRBJ2-5; 10 nucleotides agree with TRBD1. The CDR3 sequence is 16 residues long. After removal of 1 base from V and 3 bases from J, the junction contained 8 bases not matched to a gene. Germline loops: CDR1 SQVTM, CDR2 ANQGSEA. CDR3 amino acids: CSVEGSRDRGKETQYF. Written as DNA, the CDR3 is TGCAGCGTTGAAGGGTCTAGGGACAGGGGTAAAGAGACCCAGTACTTC.

This clone was counted between two and nine times. The rearrangement uses TRBV5-6 and TRBJ2-3; 8 bases line up with TRBD2. The CDR3 sequence is 15 residues long. Germline values: CDR1 SGHDT, CDR2 YYEEEE. The V and J ends lost 4 bases and 5 bases, in that order; junction bases with no gene match: 9. The CDR3 here is CASSPNGGAEDTQYF. The DNA of the CDR3 is TGTGCCAGCAGCCCTAACGGGGGGGCCGAAGATACGCAGTATTTT.

The chain links TRBV5-1 to TRBJ1-6, with 8 positions matching TRBD1. Germline V gives CDR1 SGHRS, CDR2 YFSETQ. The CDR3 runs to 13 residues. V shed 4 bases, J shed 10 bases, and the junction held 4 bases outside the gene matches. In DNA form, the CDR3 reads TGCGCCAGCAGCCGACAGGGGAGCTCACCCCTCCACTTT. As protein: CASSRQGSSPLHF.

This clone has a handful of counts. The V and J genes are TRBV6-5 and TRBJ1-4, with TRBD1 matching over 7 bases. Germline CDR1 is MNHEY and CDR2 is SVGAGI. This CDR3 comprises 15 residues. V lost 5 bases and J lost 3; bases outside the gene matches: 6. This CDR3 reads CASSTRDSSNEKLFF. The CDR3 bases are TGTGCCAGCAGTACCCGGGACAGTTCTAATGAAAAACTGTTTTTT.

This clone was detected a few times. This chain links TRBV2 with TRBJ2-7, with 8 bases that match TRBD2. V lost 4 bases, J lost 6 bases, and 20 bases stayed unmatched. The germline CDR1 and CDR2 sequences are SNHLY and FYNNEI. The CDR3 covers 18 residues. CDR3 nucleotide sequence: TGTGCCAGCAGTGTCCTAAAGGGCCTAGCGGGCTCCCCCCTCGAGCAGTACTTC. This sequence encodes CASSVLKGLAGSPLEQYF.

Only a few counts were recorded for this clone. This chain uses TRBV7-9 with TRBJ1-5, with D maybe TRBD1 (6 bases). V shed 5 bases and J shed 2 bases, with 13 bases lying between them. Per the germline V gene, CDR1 is SEHNR and CDR2 is FQNEAQ (reference sequence). CDR3 size: 15 residues. This chain's CDR3 is CASSPEGGGNQPQHF. The CDR3 region has the DNA TGTGCCAGCAGCCCCGAGGGGGGGGGCAATCAGCCCCAGCATTTT.

J is TRBJ2-1 and V is TRBV4-1; 12 nucleotides match TRBD2. The CDR3 length is 17 residues. J was trimmed by 4 bases and V by 2 bases; bases with no gene match: 6. CDR1 MGHRA and CDR2 YSYEKL come from the germline V gene. The CDR3: CASSQMTSGSVYNEQFF. The CDR3 region has the DNA TGCGCCAGCAGCCAAATGACTAGCGGGAGTGTGTACAATGAGCAGTTCTTC.

In its sample, this clone was seen a few times. The V and J genes are TRBV27 and TRBJ1-5, with D unresolved. Trimming stripped 7 bases from V and 4 bases from J, with 17 bases between. The V gene's germline CDR1 is MNHEY and CDR2 SMNVEV (reference sequence). The CDR3 runs 15 residues. CDR3 residues: CASNIPQAPNQPQHF. CDR3 sequence (DNA): TGTGCCAGCAACATTCCCCAGGCCCCAAATCAGCCCCAGCATTTT.

This clone turned up a few times. This rearrangement joins TRBV27 to TRBJ1-6; 8 nucleotides align to TRBD1. Per germline, CDR1 MNHEY and CDR2 SMNVEV (reference sequence). Trimming took 2 bases from V and 8 from J; bases not matched to a gene: 5. The CDR3 spans 15 residues. The chain's CDR3 is CASSLLSGGYSPLHF. CDR3 coding DNA: TGTGCCAGCAGTTTACTGTCAGGGGGCTATTCACCCCTCCACTTT.

This clone was observed a few times. The chain employs TRBV25-1 and TRBJ2-7, with unresolved D. V was shortened by 2 bases and J by 4 bases, with 18 bases between the two germline ends. Germline CDR1 is MGHDK and CDR2 is SYGVNS. The CDR3 is 16 residues long. The CDR3 reads CASSERELRQLYEQYF. In DNA form, the CDR3 reads TGTGCCAGCAGTGAACGCGAACTAAGGCAGCTTTACGAGCAGTACTTC.

Only a few counts were recorded for this clone. The V and J genes are TRBV27 and TRBJ2-7, with D maybe TRBD1 (5 bases). The CDR3 loop spans 16 amino acids. Per germline, CDR1 MNHEY and CDR2 SMNVEV (reference sequence). Trimming took off 4 bases at V and 4 bases at J, with 20 bases between the two ends. The CDR3 spells CASSSTDPEIEYEQYF. The CDR3 coding sequence is TGTGCCAGCAGTTCGACAGATCCCGAGATCGAATACGAGCAGTACTTC.

The chain joins TRBV2 to TRBJ2-3; D gene uncertain. Trimming removed 4 bases from V and 2 bases from J, with 13 bases in between. The CDR3 is made up of 15 amino acids. Germline values: CDR1 SNHLY, CDR2 FYNNEI. The CDR3 is CASSANGPLTDTQYF. Written as DNA, the CDR3 is TGTGCCAGCAGTGCAAATGGCCCCCTCACAGATACGCAGTATTTT.